This T cell receptor (beta chain) was captured in a study of cytomegalovirus exposure and HLA in healthy donors. Study-wide findings and caveats: According to a later analysis, donors in an Asian-associated ancestry cluster reportedly had fewer N-insertions than the approximately 720-donor mean. Trimming of TCR beta V- and J-genes showed a link, identified in a later analysis, to a missense DCLRE1C variant.

This clone was counted only a few times. Its target is unknown. PCR used 60 Vbeta primers and 13 Jbeta primers. Data came from immunoSEQ multiplex PCR; TCRdb stores just in-frame clones and leaves some out. The sample holds some 120,000 clones; 80% are singletons and the top ten take 1%. Germline CDR1 and CDR2: SQVTM and ANQGSEA. This CDR3 is built from 12 residues. J was trimmed by 3 bases and V by 7 bases; bases with no gene match: 6. J is TRBJ2-7 and V is TRBV29-1, with TRBD1 matching 7 bases. The TCR sequence derives from a man aged 35 to 55 in good health and CMV-seronegative. The specimen was PBMCs. The CDR3 loop reads CSAVGTDYEQYF. CDR3 in DNA: TGCAGCGCCGTGGGGACAGACTACGAGCAGTACTTC.